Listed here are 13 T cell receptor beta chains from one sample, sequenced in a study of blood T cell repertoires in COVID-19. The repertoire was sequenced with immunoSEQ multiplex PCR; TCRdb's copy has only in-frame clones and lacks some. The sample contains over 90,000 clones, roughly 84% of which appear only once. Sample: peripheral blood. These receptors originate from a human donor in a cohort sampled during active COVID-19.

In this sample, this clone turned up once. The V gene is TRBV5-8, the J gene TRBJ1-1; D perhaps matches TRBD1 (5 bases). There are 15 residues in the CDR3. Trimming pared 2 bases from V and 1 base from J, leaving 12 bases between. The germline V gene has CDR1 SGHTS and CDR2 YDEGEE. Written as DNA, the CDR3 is TGTGCCAGCAGCTTAATTGGCAGGGCGAACACTGAAGCTTTCTTT. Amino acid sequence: CASSLIGRANTEAFF.

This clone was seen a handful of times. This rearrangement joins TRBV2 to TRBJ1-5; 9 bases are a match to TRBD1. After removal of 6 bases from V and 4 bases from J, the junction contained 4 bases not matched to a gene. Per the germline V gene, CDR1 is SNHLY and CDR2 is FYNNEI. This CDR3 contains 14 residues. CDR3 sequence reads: CASRRTGVNQPQHF. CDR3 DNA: TGTGCCAGCAGGAGGACAGGGGTGAATCAGCCCCAGCATTTT.

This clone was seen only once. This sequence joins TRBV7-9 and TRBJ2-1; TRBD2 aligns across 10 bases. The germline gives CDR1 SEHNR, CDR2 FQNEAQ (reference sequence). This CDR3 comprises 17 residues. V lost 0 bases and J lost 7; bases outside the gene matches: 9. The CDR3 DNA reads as TGTGCCAGCAGCTTAGCGGGGACTAGCGTCATAGGGAATGAGCAGTTCTTC. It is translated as CASSLAGTSVIGNEQFF.

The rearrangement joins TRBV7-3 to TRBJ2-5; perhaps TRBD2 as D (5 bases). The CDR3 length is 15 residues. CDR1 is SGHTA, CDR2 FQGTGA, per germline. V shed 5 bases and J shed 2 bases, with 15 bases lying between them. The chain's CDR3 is CASSTGPGIQETQYF. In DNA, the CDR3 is TGTGCCAGCAGCACGGGTCCGGGGATACAAGAGACCCAGTACTTC.

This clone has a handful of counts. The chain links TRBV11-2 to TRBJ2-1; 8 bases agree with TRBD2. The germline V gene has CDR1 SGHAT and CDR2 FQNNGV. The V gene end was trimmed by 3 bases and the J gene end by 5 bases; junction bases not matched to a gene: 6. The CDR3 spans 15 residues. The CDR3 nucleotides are TGTGCCAGCAGCTTGAGGCGGGGGGTCCACAATGAGCAGTTCTTC. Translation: CASSLRRGVHNEQFF.

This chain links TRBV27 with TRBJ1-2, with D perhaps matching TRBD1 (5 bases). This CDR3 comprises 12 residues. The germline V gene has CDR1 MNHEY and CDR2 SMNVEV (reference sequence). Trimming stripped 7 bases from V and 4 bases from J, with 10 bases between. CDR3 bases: TGTGCCAGCAAAGGGGTTTTCTATGGCTACACCTTC. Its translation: CASKGVFYGYTF.

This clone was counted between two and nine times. CDR3 sequence: CASSLALGGRENTGELFF. The CDR3 DNA follows: TGCGCCAGCAGCTTGGCCTTAGGGGGCAGAGAGAACACCGGGGAGCTGTTTTTT. J is TRBJ2-2 and V is TRBV5-1; 7 bases are a match to TRBD1. The junction had 9 bases not matched to a gene; V was cut back by 0 bases and J by 1 base. In germline, CDR1 is SGHRS, CDR2 YFSETQ. This CDR3 has 18 amino acids.

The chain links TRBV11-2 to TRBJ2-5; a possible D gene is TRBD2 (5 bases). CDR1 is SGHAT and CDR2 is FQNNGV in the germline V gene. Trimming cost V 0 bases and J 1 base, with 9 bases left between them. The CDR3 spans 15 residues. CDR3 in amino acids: CASSLDDGVQETQYF. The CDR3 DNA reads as TGTGCCAGCAGCTTAGATGACGGGGTCCAAGAGACCCAGTACTTC.

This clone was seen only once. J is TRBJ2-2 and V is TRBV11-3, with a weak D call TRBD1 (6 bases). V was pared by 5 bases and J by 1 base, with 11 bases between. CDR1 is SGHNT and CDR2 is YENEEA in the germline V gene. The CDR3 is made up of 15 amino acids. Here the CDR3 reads CASSPTGGNTGELFF. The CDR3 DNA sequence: TGTGCCAGCAGCCCGACAGGTGGGAACACCGGGGAGCTGTTTTTT.

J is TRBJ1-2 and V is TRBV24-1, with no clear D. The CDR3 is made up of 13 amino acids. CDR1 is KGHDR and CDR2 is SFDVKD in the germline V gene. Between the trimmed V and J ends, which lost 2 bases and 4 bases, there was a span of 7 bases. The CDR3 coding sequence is TGTGCCACCAGTGATTACAGCGGCTATGGCTACACCTTC. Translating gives CATSDYSGYGYTF.

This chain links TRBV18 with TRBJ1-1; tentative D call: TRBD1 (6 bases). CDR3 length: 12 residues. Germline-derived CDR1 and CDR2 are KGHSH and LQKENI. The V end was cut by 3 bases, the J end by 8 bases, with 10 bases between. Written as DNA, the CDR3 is TGTGCCAGCTCACCGGCGGACAGCGAAGCTTTCTTT. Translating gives CASSPADSEAFF.

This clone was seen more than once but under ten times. CDR3 residues: CASSFQRGASEAFF. The CDR3 DNA is TGTGCCAGCAGCTTTCAGCGGGGGGCCTCTGAAGCTTTCTTT. The chain links TRBV7-2 to TRBJ1-1; the D gene is possibly TRBD1 (6 bases). CDR1 is SGHTA, CDR2 FQGNSA, per germline. The CDR3 has 14 residues. V was clipped by 3 bases and J by 6 bases, with 14 bases between them.

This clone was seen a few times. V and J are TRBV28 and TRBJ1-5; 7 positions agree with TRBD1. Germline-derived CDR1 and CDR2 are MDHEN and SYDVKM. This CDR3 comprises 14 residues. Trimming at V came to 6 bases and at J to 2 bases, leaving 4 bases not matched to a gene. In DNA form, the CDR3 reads TGTGCCAGCAGAGCCGACAGGGGCAATCAGCCCCAGCATTTT. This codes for CASRADRGNQPQHF.